This TCR beta chain originates from a study of blood T cell repertoires in COVID-19. Study-wide background: In each case, the material was cDNA or gDNA derived from T cells, B-cell-depleted T cells, or PBMCs.

Generated by immunoSEQ multiplex PCR, the TCRdb table keeps only in-frame clones and is missing some. The repertoire has roughly 340,000 clones, roughly nine tenths of them found once; the top ten carry 0.9% to 1.1%. The CDR3 is made up of 15 amino acids. J was trimmed by 4 bases and V by 4 bases; bases with no gene match: 5. The germline V gene encodes CDR1 LNHDA and CDR2 SQIVND (reference sequence). The receptor comes from a man between 18 and 35 years old who had recovered from COVID-19. Specimen: PBMCs or T cells enriched from blood (not recorded which). The chain has TRBV19 and TRBJ1-5; 9 bases map to TRBD1. CDR3 region: CASSTQGQGNQPQHF. DNA for the CDR3: TGTGCCAGTAGTACCCAGGGACAGGGAAATCAGCCCCAGCATTTT. The variable domain in full, completed from reference TRBV19 and TRBJ1-5, reads DGGITQSPKYLFRKEGQNVTLSCEQNLNHDAMYWYRQDPGQGLRLIYYSQIVNDFQKGDIAEGYSVSREKKESFPLTVTSAQKNPTAFYLCASSTQGQGNQPQHFGDGTRLSIL.